The 16 T cell receptor beta chains presented below share a single source sample, sequenced in a study of blood T cell repertoires in COVID-19 (dated by TCRdb to 2020 to 2022). Libraries came from the immunoSEQ multiplex PCR assay. TCRdb took over this immuneACCESS table, retaining in-frame rearrangements with V and J assigned. Such tables are incomplete; in checked studies, under half of the missing clones stem from an unresolved V gene, and the remainder is unexplained. Recorded for this sample are approximately 440,000 clones; 80% to 95% of them occurred a single time. Clones ranked in the top ten supply 0.6% of the sample. Sequencing was carried out using PBMCs or T cells enriched from blood (not recorded which). Receptor source: a man younger than 30 who had recovered from COVID-19.

This chain links TRBV18 with TRBJ1-6, with 8 nucleotides matching TRBD1. Germline V gives CDR1 KGHSH, CDR2 LQKENI. The ends lost 2 bases at V and 13 bases at J; junction bases unmatched: 16. The length of the CDR3 is 17 residues. The CDR3 DNA reads as TGTGCCAGCTCACCAAACTTTCCCACCGGGACAGGTGACCCCCTCCACTTT. Protein sequence: CASSPNFPTGTGDPLHF.

In regard to this clone: The same CDR3 can be traced to other DNA sequences in this sample. The J gene is TRBJ1-5, the V gene TRBV7-3; D unclear. CDR3 length: 11 amino acids. Trimming pared 5 bases from V and 4 bases from J, leaving 3 bases between. Germline assignment: CDR1 SGHTA and CDR2 FQGTGA. The CDR3 loop reads CASSLNQPQHF. DNA for the CDR3: TGTGCCAGCAGCCTGAATCAGCCCCAGCATTTT. The complete variable domain, with remaining parts taken from reference TRBV7-3 and TRBJ1-5, reads GAGVSQTPSNKVTEKGKYVELRCDPISGHTALYWYRQSLGQGPEFLIYFQGTGAADDSGLPNDRFFAVRPEGSVSTLKIQRTERGDSAVYLCASSLNQPQHFGDGTRLSIL.

This sequence joins TRBV6-1 and TRBJ2-1; 10 nucleotides match TRBD2. This CDR3 is 14 amino acids long. Germline V gene data show CDR1 as MNHNS and CDR2 as SASEGT. The V and J ends lost 1 base and 9 bases, in that order; junction bases with no gene match: 3. CDR3 sequence reads: CASSEGSGRSEQFF. The DNA for the CDR3 is TGTGCCAGCAGTGAAGGTAGCGGGAGGAGTGAGCAGTTCTTC.

This clone was counted once. The chain joins TRBV7-2 to TRBJ1-5; unclear D gene. V was cut by 0 bases and J by 2 bases, with 11 bases left in between. Germline V CDR1 and CDR2: SGHTA, FQGNSA. The CDR3 has 16 residues. CDR3 loop: CASSLAAGRGNQPQHF. The CDR3 DNA sequence: TGTGCCAGCAGCTTAGCGGCGGGGAGAGGCAATCAGCCCCAGCATTTT.

The V gene is TRBV2, the J gene TRBJ2-5, with 7 nucleotides matching TRBD2. Losses at the gene ends were 8 bases for V and 2 bases for J; bases not matched to a gene: 11. Germline CDR1 is SNHLY and CDR2 is FYNNEI. The CDR3 loop spans 15 amino acids. The CDR3 spells CASGPSGRQQETQYF. The CDR3 bases are TGTGCCAGCGGTCCTAGCGGTCGGCAGCAAGAGACCCAGTACTTC.

The chain employs TRBV18 and TRBJ2-1; 14 nucleotides align to TRBD2. The CDR3 is 16 residues long. CDR1 and CDR2 from the germline V gene are KGHSH and LQKENI. Trimming removed 2 bases from V and 6 bases from J; junction bases left unmatched: 3. This CDR3 is CASSPRTSGRINEQFF. The CDR3 DNA reads TGTGCCAGCTCACCAAGGACTAGCGGGAGGATCAATGAGCAGTTCTTC.

J is TRBJ1-1 and V is TRBV7-9, with a weak D call TRBD1 (5 bases). Germline V gene lookup returns CDR1 SEHNR and CDR2 FQNEAQ (reference sequence). The V gene lost 3 bases and the J gene lost 10 bases, with 21 bases spanning the gap. This CDR3 has 15 residues. The CDR3 is CASSFLSFATGSAFF. The CDR3 nucleotides read TGTGCCAGCAGCTTTTTATCTTTCGCAACAGGATCAGCTTTCTTT.

The V call is TRBV4-1, the J call TRBJ1-1; no clear D gene. CDR3 length equals 15 residues. V was cut by 4 bases and J by 0 bases, with 12 bases left in between. Germline CDR1 is MGHRA and CDR2 is YSYEKL. The CDR3 DNA reads TGCGCCAGCAGCCCGACGATGGCGGTGAACACTGAAGCTTTCTTT. Amino acid sequence: CASSPTMAVNTEAFF.

V usage is TRBV14 and J usage is TRBJ2-5; D is undetermined. V lost 2 bases, J lost 5 bases, and 18 bases lay in between. This CDR3 contains 16 residues. Germline CDR1 and CDR2: SGHDN and FVKESK. This chain's CDR3 is CASSQYGRGTGETQYF. The CDR3 region has the DNA TGTGCCAGCAGCCAATATGGTCGCGGCACCGGGGAGACCCAGTACTTC.

The chain uses TRBV7-7 and TRBJ2-1; TRBD2 matches at 7 bases. Per germline, CDR1 SSHAT and CDR2 FNYEAQ (reference sequence). The V gene end was trimmed by 2 bases and the J gene end by 1 base; junction bases not matched to a gene: 2. CDR3 length equals 15 residues. The CDR3 DNA sequence: TGTGCCAGCAGCTTATGGGGGGGGTCCTACAATGAGCAGTTCTTC. Amino acids: CASSLWGGSYNEQFF.

The V call is TRBV27, the J call TRBJ2-7, with D possibly TRBD1 on 6 matching bases. V was clipped by 5 bases and J by 2 bases, with 22 bases between them. The CDR3 spans 17 residues. The germline gives CDR1 MNHEY, CDR2 SMNVEV (reference sequence). The CDR3 is CASSDSRTTGSTYEQYF. The DNA for the CDR3 is TGTGCCAGCAGTGATTCACGCACTACAGGGAGCACCTACGAGCAGTACTTC.

The chain employs TRBV18 and TRBJ2-2; maybe TRBD1 (6 bases). Trimming shortened V by 2 bases and J by 0 bases, and 13 bases separated the two germline ends. The CDR3 has 17 amino acids. CDR1 is KGHSH, CDR2 LQKENI, per germline. CDR3 nucleotides: TGTGCCAGCTCACCAGATGGATACAGGGCGAACACCGGGGAGCTGTTTTTT. Encoded protein: CASSPDGYRANTGELFF. Full variable domain (remainder filled in from reference TRBV18 and TRBJ2-2): NAGVMQNPRHLVRRRGQEARLRCSPMKGHSHVYWYRQLPEEGLKFMVYLQKENIIDESGMPKERFSAEFPKEGPSILRIQQVVRGDSAAYFCASSPDGYRANTGELFFGEGSRLTVL.

The CDR3 reads CASSEARGLQPQHF. The CDR3 DNA reads as TGTGCCAGCAGTGAAGCGCGAGGGTTGCAGCCCCAGCATTTT. The rearrangement links TRBV2 to TRBJ1-5; the D is unclear. Per the germline V gene, CDR1 is SNHLY and CDR2 is FYNNEI. The CDR3 is made up of 14 amino acids. V lost 0 bases and J lost 7, with 10 bases in between.

This clone was seen more than once but under ten times. The V call is TRBV5-1, the J call TRBJ1-1, with 7 bases that match TRBD1. Trimming took 3 bases from V and 5 from J; bases not matched to a gene: 10. Germline V gives CDR1 SGHRS, CDR2 YFSETQ. The CDR3 is made up of 15 amino acids. The DNA for the CDR3 is TGCGCCAGCAGCTGGACAGGAGGGGGGACGACTGAAGCTTTCTTT. It specifies CASSWTGGGTTEAFF.

This chain links TRBV2 with TRBJ1-2; tentative D call: TRBD1 (5 bases). The CDR3 sequence is 18 residues long. The V end lost 0 bases, the J end lost 4 bases, and 21 bases lay between the germline ends. The germline CDR1 and CDR2 sequences are SNHLY and FYNNEI. CDR3 protein: CASSEALFQGHLSYGYTF. CDR3 DNA: TGTGCCAGCAGTGAAGCCCTCTTTCAGGGCCACCTCTCCTATGGCTACACCTTC. The whole variable domain, remainder taken from reference TRBV2 and TRBJ1-2, is EPEVTQTPSHQVTQMGQEVILRCVPISNHLYFYWYRQILGQKVEFLVSFYNNEISEKSEIFDDQFSVERPDGSNFTLKIRSTKLEDSAMYFCASSEALFQGHLSYGYTFGSGTRLTVV.

The V call is TRBV29-1, the J call TRBJ1-2; TRBD1 matches 7 bases. The CDR3 covers 13 residues. Unmatched junction bases numbered 6, after V lost 5 bases and J lost 3 bases. CDR1 is SQVTM, CDR2 ANQGSEA, per germline. CDR3 in amino acids: CSVSGQADYGYTF. CDR3 coding DNA: TGCAGCGTTTCTGGACAGGCGGACTATGGCTACACCTTC.